Below are 26 T cell receptor beta chains sequenced from a single sample in a study of identical twins. TCRdb fed the 5' RACE reads into MiXCR, producing one record per CDR3 protein. The repertoire consists of some 660,000 distinct CDR3 sequences, with less than 10% occurring once and the leading ten covering 0.85% to 1%. These data were also filed under a second study, of yellow fever vaccine responses in identical twins.

Sequencing was performed on PBMCs. The receptors come from a woman between 18 and 29 years old in good health.

The rearrangement joins TRBV28 to TRBJ2-3; D remains ambiguous. Germline V gene sequence: CDR1 MDHEN, CDR2 SYDVKM. CDR3 length: 17 amino acids. V lost 2 bases to trimming and J lost 6 bases, with 21 bases between them. The CDR3 loop reads CASSLRNWVLTVDTQYF. Written as DNA, the CDR3 is TGTGCCAGCAGTTTACGGAACTGGGTCTTAACTGTGGATACGCAGTATTTT.

The chain is built from TRBV4-3 and TRBJ2-1; tentatively, D is TRBD1 (5 bases). Germline-derived CDR1 and CDR2 are LGHNA and YSLEER. The CDR3 has 16 residues. The V end lost 0 bases, the J end lost 8 bases, and 17 bases lay between the germline ends. The CDR3 is CASSQDGIGDLDEQFF. The CDR3 bases are TGCGCCAGCAGCCAAGATGGGATAGGGGATTTGGATGAGCAGTTCTTC.

This clonotype was counted many times. The chain couples TRBV6-5 to TRBJ2-7; TRBD2 aligns across 12 bases. V shed 2 bases and J 6 bases; nucleotides not matched to a gene: 8. The CDR3 loop spans 16 amino acids. Germline V gene data show CDR1 as MNHEY and CDR2 as SVGAGI. The CDR3 protein is CASSYPTSGGLSEQYF. CDR3 in DNA: TGTGCCAGCAGTTACCCTACTAGCGGGGGGCTCTCCGAGCAGTACTTC.

V is TRBV13 and J is TRBJ2-5, with D perhaps being TRBD1 or TRBD2 (6 bases each). Germline lookup yields CDR1 PRHDT and CDR2 FYEKMQ (reference sequence). The CDR3 has 15 residues. The ends were cut back, 2 bases at V and 5 bases at J, with 15 bases in the middle. CDR3 in DNA: TGTGCCAGCAGCTTACGGACAGCGGGTAGGGAGACCCAGTACTTC. Its protein is CASSLRTAGRETQYF. The full variable domain, completed using reference TRBV13 and TRBJ2-5, is AAGVIQSPRHLIKEKRETATLKCYPIPRHDTVYWYQQGPGQDPQFLISFYEKMQSDKGSIPDRFSAQQFSDYHSELNMSSLELGDSALYFCASSLRTAGRETQYFGPGTRLLVL.

This clonotype turned up a few times. The V and J genes are TRBV20-1 and TRBJ2-3; 8 nucleotides match TRBD1. V shed 4 bases and J 1 base; nucleotides not matched to a gene: 10. This CDR3 spans 16 amino acids. Germline CDR1 reads DFQATT; CDR2 reads SNEGSKA (reference sequence). The CDR3 DNA is TGCAGTGCTACCAGACCATCGGGACAGGGCACAGATACGCAGTATTTT. Residues: CSATRPSGQGTDTQYF.

V gene TRBV5-1 combines with J gene TRBJ2-5; D tentatively fits TRBD1 or TRBD2 (5 bases each). V was trimmed by 0 bases and J by 5 bases, leaving 14 bases between them. The CDR3 runs 15 residues. Germline CDR1 is SGHRS and CDR2 is YFSETQ. Here the CDR3 reads CASSLGDLDWETQYF. CDR3 sequence (DNA): TGCGCCAGCAGCTTGGGGGACCTGGATTGGGAGACCCAGTACTTC.

This clonotype was recorded many times. The chain links TRBV12-3 or TRBV12-4 to TRBJ2-6; D remains ambiguous. The germline V and J ends were trimmed by 9 bases and 0 bases, with 6 bases remaining between them. The CDR3 runs 13 residues. The CDR3 DNA reads TGTGCCAGTGAGAGCTCTGGGGCCAACGTCCTGACTTTC. Residues: CASESSGANVLTF.

In this sample, this clonotype turned up a few times. The V call is TRBV15, the J call TRBJ2-5; D is unclear. With 0 bases removed from V and 2 bases from J, the gap between germline ends came to 4 bases. CDR1 is LNHNV, CDR2 YYDKDF, per germline (reference sequence). There are 13 residues in the CDR3. The CDR3 region has the DNA TGTGCCACCAGCAGAGACGCACAAGAGACCCAGTACTTC. It codes for CATSRDAQETQYF.

For this clonotype: One junction end does not reproduce the germline sequence, and a read error may be involved. The J gene is TRBJ2-1, the V gene TRBV10-3; D is perhaps TRBD2 (6 bases). This CDR3 region has 16 residues. Per the germline V gene, CDR1 is ENHRY and CDR2 is SYGVKD. The CDR3 DNA reads TGTGCCATCAGAGAGTTGGTGGCTAGCGAGGCCAATGAGCAGTTCTTC. This sequence encodes CAIRELVASEANEQFF.

This clonotype appeared a few times. The chain is built from TRBV9 and TRBJ1-1; D call uncertain. The CDR3 contains 14 residues. V shed 0 bases and J shed 3 bases, with 9 bases lying between them. In germline, CDR1 is SGDLS, CDR2 YYNGEE. Here the CDR3 DNA reads TGTGCCAGCAGCGTAGACCCGGGATACACTGAAGCTTTCTTT. Residues: CASSVDPGYTEAFF. The complete variable domain, with remaining parts taken from reference TRBV9 and TRBJ1-1, reads DSGVTQTPKHLITATGQRVTLRCSPRSGDLSVYWYQQSLDQGLQFLIQYYNGEERAKGNILERFSAQQFPDLHSELNLSSLELGDSALYFCASSVDPGYTEAFFGQGTRLTVV.

This clonotype was observed a handful of times. One end of the junction fails to match germline, which may point to a read error. The chain uses TRBV28 and TRBJ2-7; TRBD1 agrees at 7 bases. The germline V gene has CDR1 MDHEN and CDR2 SYDVKM. The CDR3 consists of 14 residues. The CDR3 sequence: CASTLPQGSYEQYF. The CDR3 DNA follows: TGTGCCAGCACTTTACCACAGGGGTCCTACGAGCAGTACTTC.

This clonotype showed up just a few times. This chain links TRBV6-2 or TRBV6-3 with TRBJ2-3, with no clear D. Germline V gives CDR1 MNHEY, CDR2 SVGEGT. The CDR3 covers 14 residues. The germline V and J ends were trimmed by 1 base and 0 bases, with 5 bases remaining between them. CDR3 sequence reads: CASSYFTSTDTQYF. In DNA form, the CDR3 reads TGTGCCAGCAGTTACTTTACTAGCACAGATACGCAGTATTTT.

The rearrangement links TRBV7-2 to TRBJ2-2; D may be TRBD2 (6 bases). Germline lookup yields CDR1 SGHTA and CDR2 FQGNSA. This CDR3 contains 14 residues. V shed 2 bases and J shed 4 bases, with 8 bases lying between them. Written as DNA, the CDR3 is TGTGCCAGCAGCTTAAGGAGGGTCACCGGGGAGCTGTTTTTT. Amino acids: CASSLRRVTGELFF.

This chain's CDR3 is CSARVGTLNEQFF. For the CDR3, the DNA is TGCAGTGCTAGAGTGGGGACGCTAAATGAGCAGTTCTTC. The chain links TRBV20-1 to TRBJ2-1; D is tentatively TRBD1 or TRBD2 (5 bases each). From germline, CDR1 is DFQATT and CDR2 SNEGSKA (reference sequence). The CDR3 sequence is 13 residues long. V was clipped by 1 base and J by 7 bases, with 11 bases between them.

In this sample, this clonotype turned up many times. This chain links TRBV27 with TRBJ2-7, with TRBD2 as a possible D gene (5 bases). Per germline, CDR1 MNHEY and CDR2 SMNVEV (reference sequence). CDR3 length: 14 amino acids. The V end was cut by 5 bases, the J end by 7 bases, with 18 bases between. The CDR3 sequence is CASSQNRDRREQYF. The DNA for the CDR3 is TGTGCCAGCAGTCAAAACCGGGATAGGCGGGAGCAGTACTTC.

The chain recombines TRBV20-1 with TRBJ2-7; D is unclear. The CDR3 has 14 amino acids. V lost 0 bases to trimming and J lost 2 bases, with 11 bases between them. Germline V gene data show CDR1 as DFQATT and CDR2 as SNEGSKA (reference sequence). The CDR3 spells CSARDSDGPYEQYF. CDR3 nucleotides: TGCAGTGCTAGAGATTCGGACGGCCCCTACGAGCAGTACTTC.

J is TRBJ1-1 and V is TRBV5-6; unclear D gene. This CDR3 is built from 14 residues. From germline, CDR1 is SGHDT and CDR2 YYEEEE. V was pared by 2 bases and J by 0 bases, with 8 bases between. The CDR3 sequence: CASSFSSMNTEAFF. The CDR3 nucleotides read TGTGCCAGCAGCTTTTCGAGTATGAACACTGAAGCTTTCTTT.

This clonotype was found many times. The chain has TRBV5-1 and TRBJ1-5; D perhaps matches TRBD1 (6 bases). The CDR3 is 15 residues long. Germline CDR1 and CDR2: SGHRS and YFSETQ. V lost 1 base and J lost 5, with 13 bases in between. In DNA, the CDR3 is TGCGCCAGCAGCTTGTGGGGGGGGGCGGATCAGCCCCAGCATTTT. Translated: CASSLWGGADQPQHF.

The V gene is TRBV20-1, the J gene TRBJ2-1, with 13 bases identical to TRBD2. V shed 0 bases and J 0 bases; nucleotides not matched to a gene: 8. Germline loops: CDR1 DFQATT, CDR2 SNEGSKA (reference sequence). The CDR3 runs to 19 residues. DNA for the CDR3: TGCAGTGCTAGAGATCTGGGGACTAGCGGGGCCAGCTCCTACAATGAGCAGTTCTTC. Its protein is CSARDLGTSGASSYNEQFF.

This clonotype was counted ten times or more. This sequence joins TRBV15 and TRBJ2-3; TRBD2 matches at 7 bases. The V gene's germline CDR1 is LNHNV and CDR2 YYDKDF (reference sequence). The trim removed 0 bases at V and 15 bases at J, leaving 9 bases unmatched. The CDR3 loop spans 13 amino acids. The CDR3 nucleotides read TGTGCCACCAGCAGAGATCTGACTAGCATGGGATATTTT. It encodes CATSRDLTSMGYF. Based on the CDR3 plus reference TRBV15 and TRBJ2-3, the full variable domain is DAMVIQNPRYQVTQFGKPVTLSCSQTLNHNVMYWYQQKSSQAPKLLFHYYDKDFNNEADTPDNFQSRRPNTSFCFLDIRSPGLGDTAMYLCATSRDLTSMGYFGPGTRLTVL.

The chain carries TRBV7-9 and TRBJ2-3; D unclear. V was clipped by 5 bases and J by 2 bases, with 20 bases between them. The CDR3 runs 17 residues. The germline V gene has CDR1 SEHNR and CDR2 FQNEAQ (reference sequence). The CDR3 here is CASSPQLTPVDTDTQYF. For the CDR3, the DNA is TGTGCCAGCAGCCCTCAGCTTACCCCAGTAGACACAGATACGCAGTATTTT.

J is TRBJ2-5 and V is TRBV7-9; weak D call: TRBD2 (5 bases). Germline assignment: CDR1 SEHNR and CDR2 FQNEAQ (reference sequence). V gave up 7 bases and J gave up 2 bases, with 11 bases separating them. The CDR3 covers 13 residues. The CDR3 protein is CASTSGKQETQYF. CDR3 DNA sequence: TGTGCCAGCACCTCCGGGAAGCAAGAGACCCAGTACTTC. Full variable domain (outside the CDR3, taken from reference TRBV7-9 and TRBJ2-5): DTGVSQNPRHKITKRGQNVTFRCDPISEHNRLYWYRQTLGQGPEFLTYFQNEAQLEKSRLLSDRFSAERPKGSFSTLEIQRTEQGDSAMYLCASTSGKQETQYFGPGTRLLVL.

This clonotype was seen repeatedly, ten times or more. The chain couples TRBV5-1 to TRBJ2-1; 12 positions match TRBD1. Looked up from germline, CDR1 is SGHRS and CDR2 is YFSETQ. The CDR3 runs to 16 residues. V trimming: 2 bases; J trimming: 7 bases; junction bases outside the gene matches: 7. In nucleotides, the CDR3 is TGCGCCAGCAGCTTACCCGGGACAGGGGGCTATAATGAGCAGTTCTTC. The encoded protein is CASSLPGTGGYNEQFF.

This rearrangement joins TRBV27 to TRBJ2-7; TRBD2 might be the D (6 bases). The length of the CDR3 is 15 residues. Germline V gene lookup returns CDR1 MNHEY and CDR2 SMNVEV (reference sequence). Trimming stripped 0 bases from V and 1 base from J, with 10 bases between. The chain's CDR3 is CASSLSGEASYEQYF. CDR3 sequence (DNA): TGTGCCAGCAGTTTATCTGGGGAGGCTTCCTACGAGCAGTACTTC.

This clonotype showed up just a few times. The gene calls are TRBV5-4 and TRBJ2-2; the D gene is possibly TRBD1 (5 bases). Trimming removed 2 bases from V and 5 bases from J, with 13 bases in between. The CDR3 consists of 15 residues. Germline assignment: CDR1 SGHNT and CDR2 YYREEE (reference sequence). Here the CDR3 reads CASSLQESRTGELFF. The CDR3, as DNA: TGTGCCAGCAGCTTACAGGAGTCGAGGACCGGGGAGCTGTTTTTT.

In this sample, this clonotype turned up a few times. The chain links TRBV11-2 to TRBJ2-1; TRBD2 might be the D (7 bases). V lost 5 bases to trimming and J lost 13 bases, with 21 bases between them. This CDR3 is 14 amino acids long. The V gene's germline CDR1 is SGHAT and CDR2 FQNNGV. The CDR3 protein is CASSPQGRSGAQFF. As DNA, the CDR3 is TGTGCCAGCAGCCCGCAGGGGAGAAGCGGGGCTCAGTTCTTC.